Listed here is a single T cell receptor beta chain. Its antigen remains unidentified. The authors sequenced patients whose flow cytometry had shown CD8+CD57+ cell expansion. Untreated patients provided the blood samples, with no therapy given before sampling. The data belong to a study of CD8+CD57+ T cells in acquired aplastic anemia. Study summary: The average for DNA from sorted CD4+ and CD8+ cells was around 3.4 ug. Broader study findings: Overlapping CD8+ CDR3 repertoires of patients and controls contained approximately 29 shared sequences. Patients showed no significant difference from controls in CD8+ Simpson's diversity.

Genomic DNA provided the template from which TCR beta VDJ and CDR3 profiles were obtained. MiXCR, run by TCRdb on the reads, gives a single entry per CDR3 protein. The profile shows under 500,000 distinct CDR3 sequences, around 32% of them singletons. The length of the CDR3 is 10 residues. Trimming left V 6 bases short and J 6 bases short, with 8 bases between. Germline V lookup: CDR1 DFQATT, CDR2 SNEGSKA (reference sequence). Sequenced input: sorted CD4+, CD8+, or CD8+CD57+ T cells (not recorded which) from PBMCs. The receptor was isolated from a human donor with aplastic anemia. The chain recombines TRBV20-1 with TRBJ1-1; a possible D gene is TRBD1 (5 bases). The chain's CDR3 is CSARGAEAFF. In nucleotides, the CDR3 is TGCAGTGCGAGGGGCGCTGAAGCTTTCTTT.